Listed here is a single T cell receptor (beta chain). Its antigen is not known. This sample stems from a study of T cells after posttransplantation cyclophosphamide. General study results and limits: Recipient CMV seropositivity and CMV reactivation strongly tracked TRB clonality. Blood and skin or GI T cell repertoires showed limited TRB overlap.

On the day of bone marrow donation, the related graft donor provided peripheral blood. Germline V gene lookup returns CDR1 LNHDA and CDR2 SQIVND (reference sequence). CDR3 length equals 12 residues. V was trimmed by 3 bases and J by 6 bases, leaving 6 bases between them. Only in-frame clones appear in the TCRdb table, and some are missing; sequencing was by immunoSEQ multiplex PCR. The sample lists under 75,000 clones; roughly 93% were seen once. This chain uses TRBV19 with TRBJ1-5, with D unclear. The clonotype originates from a woman aged 25 to 45 in good health and a related stem cell transplant donor. Source material: PBMCs. CDR3 region: CASSIIAQPQHF. CDR3 bases: TGTGCCAGTAGTATTATAGCTCAGCCCCAGCATTTT. Full variable domain (outside the CDR3, taken from reference TRBV19 and TRBJ1-5): DGGITQSPKYLFRKEGQNVTLSCEQNLNHDAMYWYRQDPGQGLRLIYYSQIVNDFQKGDIAEGYSVSREKKESFPLTVTSAQKNPTAFYLCASSIIAQPQHFGDGTRLSIL.